Each of the 9 T cell receptor beta chains below was sequenced from the same sample in a study of cytomegalovirus exposure and HLA in healthy donors. PCR used 60 Vbeta primers and 13 Jbeta primers. Clones were sequenced by immunoSEQ multiplex PCR, and TCRdb holds only the in-frame ones, with some missing. The sample holds more than 80,000 clones, 64% seen once. Sequenced input: PBMCs. The receptors come from a human donor in good health.

Concerning this clone itself: Other DNA variants within this sample encode the same CDR3. The chain recombines TRBV18 with TRBJ2-1; TRBD1 matches at 9 bases. The V segment lost 0 bases and the J segment 7 bases; nucleotides outside the gene matches: 4. The length of the CDR3 is 15 residues. Germline assignment: CDR1 KGHSH and CDR2 LQKENI. The CDR3 is CASSPPGQGGNEQFF. The CDR3, as DNA: TGTGCCAGCTCACCACCGGGACAGGGAGGGAATGAGCAGTTCTTC.

This clone was seen a single time. This chain uses TRBV30 with TRBJ1-3; D gene uncertain. This CDR3 contains 13 residues. Germline V lookup: CDR1 GTSNPN, CDR2 SVGIG (reference sequence). V was clipped by 8 bases and J by 0 bases, with 11 bases between them. The CDR3 protein is CAGHGSSGNTIYF. Here the CDR3 DNA reads TGTGCCGGCCATGGTTCCTCTGGAAACACCATATATTTT.

This sequence joins TRBV6-6 and TRBJ1-5; 11 bases fit TRBD1. This CDR3 is 13 amino acids long. Looked up from germline, CDR1 is MNHNY and CDR2 is SVGAGI (reference sequence). With 7 bases clipped from V and 9 bases from J, the junction kept 5 bases outside the gene matches. The CDR3 DNA is TGTGCCAGCAACAGGGACAGGGGGATGCCCCAGCATTTT. Its translation is CASNRDRGMPQHF.

The gene calls are TRBV6-6 and TRBJ2-1; 8 bases match TRBD2. Germline V gene data show CDR1 as MNHNY and CDR2 as SVGAGI (reference sequence). The CDR3 has 12 amino acids. V dropped 10 bases and J dropped 9; count of bases not matched to a gene: 8. The CDR3 DNA reads TGTGCCATCTCAATTAGCGGGACTGAGCAGTTCTTC. This codes for CAISISGTEQFF.

The chain is built from TRBV18 and TRBJ2-1, with 9 nucleotides matching TRBD1. Unmatched junction bases numbered 5, after V lost 3 bases and J lost 2 bases. This CDR3 has 16 residues. Germline V gives CDR1 KGHSH, CDR2 LQKENI. The CDR3 nucleotides read TGTGCCAGCTCACCGTTGAGGGACAGGGCCTACAATGAGCAGTTCTTC. It codes for CASSPLRDRAYNEQFF.

This clone came up once. This rearrangement joins TRBV18 to TRBJ1-5; possible D gene TRBD1, 5 bases. The CDR3 runs 16 residues. Trimming left V 2 bases short and J 0 bases short, with 11 bases between. Germline assignment: CDR1 KGHSH and CDR2 LQKENI. CDR3 nucleotide sequence: TGTGCCAGCTCACCAGACAGTCAATATAGCAATCAGCCCCAGCATTTT. Translated, it gives CASSPDSQYSNQPQHF.

The chain is built from TRBV16 and TRBJ1-4; D is uncertain. V gave up 0 bases and J gave up 0 bases, with 8 bases separating them. The CDR3 is 16 amino acids. Germline CDR1 and CDR2: KGHSY and FQNENV. CDR3 protein: CASSQSPGSTNEKLFF. The CDR3 DNA follows: TGTGCCAGCAGCCAATCCCCGGGATCAACTAATGAAAAACTGTTTTTT. Full variable domain (remainder filled in from reference TRBV16 and TRBJ1-4): GEEVAQTPKHLVRGEGQKAKLYCAPIKGHSYVFWYQQVLKNEFKFLISFQNENVFDETGMPKERFSAKCLPNSPCSLEIQATKLEDSAVYFCASSQSPGSTNEKLFFGSGTQLSVL.

This chain links TRBV4-1 with TRBJ1-1; no firm D call. Per germline, CDR1 MGHRA and CDR2 YSYEKL. The CDR3 is 14 residues long. Between the trimmed V and J ends, which lost 1 base and 6 bases, there was a span of 12 bases. This CDR3 is CASSQVPIAAEAFF. DNA of the CDR3: TGCGCCAGCAGCCAAGTCCCGATAGCAGCTGAAGCTTTCTTT.

The chain employs TRBV5-6 and TRBJ1-2; 9 bases match TRBD1. Germline V lookup: CDR1 SGHDT, CDR2 YYEEEE. Unmatched junction bases numbered 3, after V lost 1 base and J lost 2 bases. CDR3 length equals 15 residues. Written as DNA, the CDR3 is TGTGCCAGCAGCTTGCACGGACAGGGGAACTATGGCTACACCTTC. Its protein is CASSLHGQGNYGYTF.